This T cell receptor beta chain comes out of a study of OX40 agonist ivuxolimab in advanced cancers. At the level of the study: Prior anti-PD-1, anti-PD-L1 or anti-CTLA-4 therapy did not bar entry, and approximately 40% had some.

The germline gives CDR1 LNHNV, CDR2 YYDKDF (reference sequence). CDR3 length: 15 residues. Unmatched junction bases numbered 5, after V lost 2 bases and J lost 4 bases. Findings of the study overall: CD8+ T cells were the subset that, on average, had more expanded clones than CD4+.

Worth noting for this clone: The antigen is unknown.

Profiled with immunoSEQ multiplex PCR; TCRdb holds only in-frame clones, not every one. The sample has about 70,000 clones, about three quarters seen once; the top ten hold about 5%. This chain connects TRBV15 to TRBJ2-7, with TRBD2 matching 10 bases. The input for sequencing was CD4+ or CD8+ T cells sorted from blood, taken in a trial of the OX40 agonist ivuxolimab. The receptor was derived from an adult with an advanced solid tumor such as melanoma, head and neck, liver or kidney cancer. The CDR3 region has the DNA TGTGCCACCAGCAGAACCGGGACTAGCGCATACGAGCAGTACTTC. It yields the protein CATSRTGTSAYEQYF. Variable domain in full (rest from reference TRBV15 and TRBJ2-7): DAMVIQNPRYQVTQFGKPVTLSCSQTLNHNVMYWYQQKSSQAPKLLFHYYDKDFNNEADTPDNFQSRRPNTSFCFLDIRSPGLGDTAMYLCATSRTGTSAYEQYFGPGTRLTVT.